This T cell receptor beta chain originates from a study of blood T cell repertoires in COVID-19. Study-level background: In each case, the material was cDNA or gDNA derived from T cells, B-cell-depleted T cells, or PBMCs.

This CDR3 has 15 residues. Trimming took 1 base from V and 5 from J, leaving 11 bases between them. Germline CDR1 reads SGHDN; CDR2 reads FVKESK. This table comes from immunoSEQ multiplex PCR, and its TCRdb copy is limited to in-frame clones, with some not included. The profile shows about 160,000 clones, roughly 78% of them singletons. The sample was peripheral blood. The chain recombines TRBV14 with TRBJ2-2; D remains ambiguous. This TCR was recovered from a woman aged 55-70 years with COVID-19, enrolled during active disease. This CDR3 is CASSQAKSSTGELFF. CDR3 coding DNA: TGTGCCAGCAGCCAAGCAAAGAGTAGTACCGGGGAGCTGTTTTTT.